This is a list of T cell receptor beta chains from one sample in a study of post-analysis software for immune sequencing data. MiXCR, applied by TCRdb to the PCR reads, yields one record per CDR3 protein. Here the sample spans 800,000 to 950,000 distinct CDR3 sequences, about 57% being singletons. Sample: blood. All receptors derive from a girl aged 10-17 years with multiple sclerosis. CDR3s include the opening cysteine and the closing phenylalanine or tryptophan. Each record gives: CDR3 length, J gene, V gene, D gene, clone size, CDR3 DNA, CDR3 protein. A D gene is named only where the DNA matches it firmly. The size field is filled for only some rows; it gives once, few, many or a size class.

>15|TRBJ2-5|TRBV11-2|NA|NA
TGTGCCAGCAGCTTAGCTGGGGGTTCGGGAGAGACCCAGTACTTC
CASSLAGGSGETQYF
>18|TRBJ2-1|TRBV5-1|NA|once
TGCGCCAGCAGCCTTTTAGGCCGTTCCGAGAGCTCCTACAATGAGCAGTTCTTC
CASSLLGRSESSYNEQFF
>15|TRBJ2-5|TRBV7-9|TRBD1|NA
TGTGCCAGCAGCACCCCACAGGGGGCCCAAGAGACCCAGTACTTC
CASSTPQGAQETQYF
>13|TRBJ2-3|TRBV7-3|NA|once
TGTGCCAGCAGCTCCTTAAATCCAGATACGCAGTATTTT
CASSSLNPDTQYF
>17|TRBJ2-5|TRBV5-1|NA|few
TGCGCCAGCAGCTTGTTCTCGGGACACGGGCGTCAAGAGACCCAGTACTTC
CASSLFSGHGRQETQYF
>15|TRBJ1-2|TRBV6-4|TRBD1|NA
TGTGCCAGCAGTGAGCGCACAGGGGGAAACTATGGCTACACCTTC
CASSERTGGNYGYTF
>14|TRBJ1-2|TRBV7-2|TRBD1|NA
TGTGCCAGCAGCCGGGACAGGGCCGCTGGTGGCTACACCTTC
CASSRDRAAGGYTF
>16|TRBJ1-5|TRBV12-3/TRBV12-4|NA|NA
TGTGCCAGCAGTTTAGAGCGCAGGGGTCGAAGTCAGCCCCAGCATTTT
CASSLERRGRSQPQHF
>14|TRBJ2-5|TRBV12-3/TRBV12-4|TRBD1|NA
TGTGCCAGCATGAGGGACAGGGGCCGGGAGACCCAGTACTTC
CASMRDRGRETQYF
>15|TRBJ2-5|TRBV5-4|NA|few
TGTGCCAGCAGCTCCCAAGCGACAGGAAGAGAGACCCAGTACTTC
CASSSQATGRETQYF
>13|TRBJ2-1|TRBV6-5|NA|NA
TGTGCCAGCAGTTACGTGGGGGTGCGGGAGCAGTTCTTC
CASSYVGVREQFF
>14|TRBJ2-1|TRBV20-1|NA|few
TGCAGTGCTAGGCGGTGGGACTCCTACAATGAGCAGTTCTTC
CSARRWDSYNEQFF
>18|TRBJ1-5|TRBV20-1|NA|once
TGCAGTGCTAGGGGGGGATGGTTTGGCGATGATAGCAATCAGCCCCAGCATTTT
CSARGGWFGDDSNQPQHF
>11|TRBJ2-5|TRBV29-1|NA|NA
TGCAGCGGGGGGGTAAGAGAGACCCAGTACTTC
CSGGVRETQYF